This section outlines one T cell receptor (beta chain) sequence together with its context. The data were obtained in a study of blood T cell repertoires in COVID-19. The method was immunoSEQ multiplex PCR; TCRdb's version includes in-frame clones alone and lacks a portion of them. Of 150,000 to 200,000 clones listed, roughly 78% are singletons. The CDR3 contains 17 residues. V gave up 5 bases and J gave up 2 bases; unmatched junction bases: 10. Per germline, CDR1 MDHEN and CDR2 SYDVKM. Sequencing was done on a sample of peripheral blood. This TCR was recovered from a woman aged 80 or older with active or convalescent COVID-19. V is TRBV28 and J is TRBJ1-3; TRBD1 agrees at 9 bases. CDR3 in DNA: TGTGCCAGCAGTCTTCCGGGACAGGGATATACTGGAAACACCATATATTTT. Translated, it gives CASSLPGQGYTGNTIYF.